This TCR beta chain was captured by sequencing in a study of cytomegalovirus exposure and HLA in healthy donors. Points from the study as a whole: Some TCR beta chains (roughly 160 of them) were listed as cytomegalovirus-associated. Clusters of TCRs from the first cohort tended to co-occur in the 95 to 150 validation repertoires (as a later analysis found). Confirmation was obtained in vitro that a few CMV-associated chains are specific for CMV antigens.

The data were produced by immunoSEQ multiplex PCR, yet TCRdb's version contains in-frame clones alone and is incomplete. The sample lists over 200,000 clones, around nine tenths occurring once. V lost 7 bases and J 8 bases, leaving 18 bases between the germline ends. There are 14 residues in the CDR3. From germline, CDR1 is SNHLY and CDR2 FYNNEI. About this clone: Its target is not known.

The chain links TRBV2 to TRBJ2-1; maybe TRBD2 (6 bases). Sequences were obtained from PBMCs. The TCR was taken from a woman aged 18-29 years in good health and CMV-seropositive. CDR3 DNA sequence: TGTGCCAGCATTTCCCAGGGAGGTACCGATGAGCAGTTCTTC. Translating it yields CASISQGGTDEQFF.